These 32 T cell receptor beta chains were all obtained from the same sample, sequenced in a study of blood T cells in healthy people across ages (dated by TCRdb to between 2014 and 2017). Receptors were amplified or captured by 5' RACE. The reads were generated on an Illumina HiSeq 2500. A second PCR of roughly 7 to 11 cycles was performed with a sample-barcoded 5' primer and a J-beta primer mix. The public reads were quality trimmed at Q25 with fastp and then assembled into clones with MiXCR by TCRdb, keeping productive beta chains. CDR3 protein duplicates are merged, each entry listing the most common genes and DNA. In all, the sample holds 750,000 to 950,000 distinct CDR3 sequences, and about 28% of those were seen once. Together, the top ten hold 10% of the sample. These data also formed part of another study, on T cells of mothers and their children.

The material sequenced was blood. The receptors were gathered from a woman aged 40 to 49 in good health.

This clonotype was counted ten times or more. The chain links TRBV20-1 to TRBJ2-1, with 15 positions matching TRBD2. CDR3 size: 14 residues. Germline-derived CDR1 and CDR2 are DFQATT and SNEGSKA (reference sequence). Trimming removed 5 bases from V and 6 bases from J; junction bases left unmatched: 2. Here the CDR3 DNA reads TGCAGTGCTTGGGGACTAGCGGGGGGCAATGAGCAGTTCTTC. Translating gives CSAWGLAGGNEQFF.

This clonotype was observed many times. V usage is TRBV27 and J usage is TRBJ2-5; D not certain. V lost 6 bases to trimming and J lost 9 bases, with 11 bases between them. Germline V gene data show CDR1 as MNHEY and CDR2 as SMNVEV (reference sequence). The CDR3 is made up of 11 amino acids. The CDR3 spells CASRSIGAQYF. The CDR3 DNA reads TGTGCCAGCAGATCGATAGGCGCCCAGTACTTC.

J is TRBJ2-7 and V is TRBV7-2, with TRBD2 identical over 9 bases. The germline gives CDR1 SGHTA, CDR2 FQGNSA. V shed 7 bases, J shed 2 bases, and the junction held 9 bases outside the gene matches. The CDR3 is 15 residues long. The CDR3 loop reads CASNKLAGTTYEQYF. The CDR3 nucleotides read TGTGCCAGCAACAAACTAGCGGGTACCACCTACGAGCAGTACTTC.

This clonotype was seen more than once but under ten times. This chain joins TRBV5-1 and TRBJ1-4; 7 bases agree with TRBD1. The CDR3 is 16 amino acids. From germline, CDR1 is SGHRS and CDR2 YFSETQ. Trimming cost V 4 bases and J 5 bases; bases outside gene matches: 11. This chain's CDR3 is CASSRFARTGNEKLFF. The CDR3 nucleotides are TGCGCCAGCAGCCGCTTCGCCCGGACAGGAAATGAAAAACTGTTTTTT.

The chain combines TRBV29-1 with TRBJ1-1, with TRBD1 as a possible D gene (5 bases). The CDR3 spans 14 residues. Germline lookup yields CDR1 SQVTM and CDR2 ANQGSEA. With 5 bases removed from V and 2 bases from J, the gap between germline ends came to 15 bases. CDR3 sequence (DNA): TGCAGCGTTCGACCCGGGACTGGCAACACTGAAGCTTTCTTT. Protein: CSVRPGTGNTEAFF. Using reference TRBV29-1 and TRBJ1-1 for the parts outside the CDR3, the full variable domain is SAVISQKPSRDICQRGTSLTIQCQVDSQVTMMFWYRQQPGQSLTLIATANQGSEATYESGFVIDKFPISRPNLTFSTLTVSNMSPEDSSIYLCSVRPGTGNTEAFFGQGTRLTVV.

This clonotype was counted ten times or more. The chain recombines TRBV5-1 with TRBJ1-2; D gene ambiguous. This CDR3 is 14 amino acids long. The V gene's germline CDR1 is SGHRS and CDR2 YFSETQ. Between the trimmed V and J ends, which lost 0 bases and 3 bases, there was a span of 9 bases. This CDR3 reads CASSLVAAHYGYTF. CDR3 coding DNA: TGCGCCAGCAGCTTGGTGGCAGCCCACTATGGCTACACCTTC.

This clonotype was picked up a small number of times. V usage is TRBV5-5 and J usage is TRBJ1-2; D unresolved. From germline, CDR1 is SGHKS and CDR2 YYEKEE (reference sequence). CDR3 length: 14 amino acids. Trimming removed 0 bases from V and 4 bases from J, with 10 bases in between. In DNA form, the CDR3 reads TGTGCCAGCAGCTTGGAGTCAGCTTTCTATGGCTACACCTTC. Translating gives CASSLESAFYGYTF.

A note on this clonotype: One end of the junction does not line up with germline, which may come from a read error. The rearrangement uses TRBV6-1 and TRBJ2-1, with 8 bases identical to TRBD2. The CDR3 sequence is 16 residues long. Germline lookup yields CDR1 MNHNS and CDR2 SASEGT. CDR3 in amino acids: CASSSQARGEPNELFF. The CDR3 coding sequence is TGTGCCAGCAGTTCCCAAGCGCGGGGGGAGCCGAATGAGCTGTTCTTC.

In regard to this clonotype: A much larger clone differs by one base, so this may be a read error. The chain has TRBV4-1 and TRBJ1-5; no firm D call. The CDR3 runs to 13 residues. Germline values: CDR1 MGHRA, CDR2 YSYEKL. CDR3: CASSQDRGQPRHF. The CDR3 bases are TGCGCCAGCAGCCAAGATCGCGGTCAGCCCCGGCATTTT.

The chain carries TRBV6-6 and TRBJ1-2, with D maybe TRBD1 (5 bases). The CDR3 runs to 17 residues. Trimming removed 2 bases at V and 3 bases at J, with 19 bases between. The germline V gene has CDR1 MNHNY and CDR2 SVGAGI (reference sequence). The CDR3 DNA follows: TGTGCCAGCAGTTACCCAAGCCGGGCAGGGTCAGACTATGGCTACACCTTC. Translated: CASSYPSRAGSDYGYTF.

This rearrangement joins TRBV27 to TRBJ1-1, with D perhaps matching TRBD1 (5 bases). Trimming removed 3 bases at V and 4 bases at J, with 12 bases between. Germline assignment: CDR1 MNHEY and CDR2 SMNVEV (reference sequence). The CDR3 runs 14 residues. In DNA form, the CDR3 reads TGTGCCAGCAGTTTCGGGGGGTGGACCACTGAAGCTTTCTTT. This encodes CASSFGGWTTEAFF.

This clonotype was seen many times. The chain links TRBV6-4 to TRBJ2-3; the match to TRBD2 covers 14 bases. J was trimmed by 3 bases and V by 4 bases; bases with no gene match: 0. Germline V gene sequence: CDR1 MRHNA, CDR2 SNTAGT. The CDR3 length is 15 residues. Here the CDR3 DNA reads TGTGCCAGCAGTGGGACTAGCGGGGGGACAGATACGCAGTATTTT. Protein product: CASSGTSGGTDTQYF.

This clonotype was observed once. The junction and the germline gene differ at one end; a read error may be behind it. CDR3 amino acids: CASSLGQGSYKQYF. The CDR3 DNA follows: TGTGCCAGCAGCTTGGGCCAGGGAAGCTACAAGCAGTACTTC. The chain couples TRBV5-6 to TRBJ2-7; the D gene is possibly TRBD1 (5 bases). This CDR3 has 14 residues. Germline V gene sequence: CDR1 SGHDT, CDR2 YYEEEE.

This clonotype turned up a few times. The chain combines TRBV20-1 with TRBJ1-5, with D possibly matching TRBD1 (6 bases). The length of the CDR3 is 12 residues. The V gene lost 6 bases and the J gene lost 7 bases, with 13 bases spanning the gap. CDR1 and CDR2 from the germline V gene are DFQATT and SNEGSKA (reference sequence). The CDR3 region has the DNA TGCAGTGCCCGGGACATTGAACAGCCCCAGCATTTT. This codes for CSARDIEQPQHF.

Only a few counts were recorded for this clonotype. Being one base from a much bigger clone, this may be a read error. V is TRBV7-2 and J is TRBJ2-5; D might be TRBD2 (6 bases). The CDR3 length is 13 residues. The germline V gene has CDR1 SGHTA and CDR2 FQGNSA. This CDR3 reads CASSGGTWETQCF. The CDR3 DNA is TGTGCCAGCAGCGGAGGGACCTGGGAGACCCAGTGCTTC.

This clonotype has at least ten counts. The chain employs TRBV4-1 and TRBJ2-7, with D unclear. V shed 1 base and J shed 3 bases, with 13 bases lying between them. CDR3 length: 15 residues. The germline CDR1 and CDR2 sequences are MGHRA and YSYEKL. CDR3 sequence reads: CASSQAPIPYYEQYF. CDR3 nucleotide sequence: TGCGCCAGCAGCCAAGCCCCCATACCGTACTACGAGCAGTACTTC.

This clonotype occurred a few times. V is TRBV6-5 and J is TRBJ1-6; 8 bases are a match to TRBD1. This CDR3 contains 15 residues. With 6 bases clipped from V and 7 bases from J, the junction kept 8 bases outside the gene matches. Germline values: CDR1 MNHEY, CDR2 SVGAGI. In nucleotides, the CDR3 is TGTGCCAGCAGGTCCGCGGCAGGGGGCAATTCACCCCTCCACTTT. Translating it yields CASRSAAGGNSPLHF.

The chain is built from TRBV20-1 and TRBJ2-1, with 8 positions matching TRBD2. CDR3 length: 14 amino acids. Germline CDR1 and CDR2: DFQATT and SNEGSKA (reference sequence). J gave up 7 bases and V 0 bases, and 5 bases lay outside the gene matches. The DNA for the CDR3 is TGCAGTGCTAGAGAGCGGGGGGCCTGGAATGAGCAGTTCTTC. Residues: CSARERGAWNEQFF.

This clonotype was recorded at least ten times. The gene calls are TRBV28 and TRBJ2-6; no definite D call. CDR1 is MDHEN and CDR2 is SYDVKM in the germline V gene. The CDR3 runs 18 residues. Trimming took 1 base from V and 0 from J, leaving 13 bases between them. CDR3 sequence reads: CASSLSPEISSGANVLTF. The CDR3 region has the DNA TGTGCCAGCAGTTTATCGCCAGAAATAAGCTCTGGGGCCAACGTCCTGACTTTC.

The rearrangement links TRBV7-2 to TRBJ1-1; 7 positions agree with TRBD1. The germline CDR1 and CDR2 sequences are SGHTA and FQGNSA. The CDR3 sequence is 14 residues long. V shed 6 bases and J 5 bases; nucleotides not matched to a gene: 9. CDR3 amino acids: CASRQGVGYTEAFF. The CDR3 DNA is TGTGCCAGCAGGCAGGGGGTCGGATATACTGAAGCTTTCTTT.

The chain employs TRBV7-3 and TRBJ1-2; tentative D call: TRBD1 (6 bases). Germline loops: CDR1 SGHTA, CDR2 FQGTGA. CDR3 length equals 11 residues. Deletions cut 5 bases from V and 8 bases from J, with 9 bases between. The CDR3 loop reads CASSRDRGYTF. The CDR3 nucleotides read TGTGCCAGCAGCAGAGACAGGGGCTACACCTTC.

This clonotype has only a few counts. J is TRBJ1-2 and V is TRBV19; D possibly corresponds to TRBD1 (6 bases). The CDR3 consists of 15 residues. Deletions cut 4 bases from V and 0 bases from J, with 12 bases between. The germline CDR1 and CDR2 sequences are LNHDA and SQIVND (reference sequence). The CDR3 here is CASSTGGAANYGYTF. In DNA form, the CDR3 reads TGTGCCAGTAGTACTGGGGGCGCAGCTAACTATGGCTACACCTTC. The whole variable domain, filled in from reference TRBV19 and TRBJ1-2, reads DGGITQSPKYLFRKEGQNVTLSCEQNLNHDAMYWYRQDPGQGLRLIYYSQIVNDFQKGDIAEGYSVSREKKESFPLTVTSAQKNPTAFYLCASSTGGAANYGYTFGSGTRLTVV.

The J gene is TRBJ1-1, the V gene TRBV5-6, with 7 bases aligning to TRBD1. Germline loops: CDR1 SGHDT, CDR2 YYEEEE. J gave up 7 bases and V 3 bases, and 12 bases lay outside the gene matches. This CDR3 comprises 15 residues. The CDR3 nucleotides read TGTGCCAGCAGCTCCCGACCCGGACAGGCCGTTGAAGCTTTCTTT. This encodes CASSSRPGQAVEAFF.

The V and J genes are TRBV25-1 and TRBJ1-2, with D tentatively TRBD1 (5 bases). With 3 bases removed from V and 7 bases from J, the gap between germline ends came to 12 bases. CDR3 length: 13 residues. Per the germline V gene, CDR1 is MGHDK and CDR2 is SYGVNS. The CDR3 is CASSDRGALGYTF. CDR3 nucleotide sequence: TGTGCCAGCAGTGACCGCGGGGCGCTTGGCTACACCTTC.

This clonotype came up a few times. A junction boundary mismatches the germline segment, possibly from a read error. The chain carries TRBV7-2 and TRBJ2-7; 12 bases are a match to TRBD2. CDR3 length: 16 amino acids. The germline V gene has CDR1 SGHTA and CDR2 FQGNSA. The CDR3 DNA reads as TGTGCCGGCAGCTTAGCCGGACTAGCGGGAACCTACGAGCAGTACTTC. It translates to CAGSLAGLAGTYEQYF. Complete variable domain (other parts from reference TRBV7-2 and TRBJ2-7): GAGVSQSPSNKVTEKGKDVELRCDPISGHTALYWYRQSLGQGLEFLIYFQGNSAPDKSGLPSDRFSAERTGGSVSTLTIQRTQQEDSAVYLCAGSLAGLAGTYEQYFGPGTRLTVT.

The V gene is TRBV19, the J gene TRBJ2-2, with 9 bases lining up with TRBD1. The CDR3 covers 15 residues. J was trimmed by 7 bases and V by 6 bases; bases with no gene match: 9. Germline CDR1 reads LNHDA; CDR2 reads SQIVND (reference sequence). CDR3 bases: TGTGCCAGTAGCTTCGGACAGGGGACGGTCGGGGAGCTGTTTTTT. Amino acid sequence: CASSFGQGTVGELFF.

The V gene is TRBV28, the J gene TRBJ1-5; the D is unclear. The ends were cut back, 6 bases at V and 0 bases at J, with 9 bases in the middle. CDR3 length equals 14 residues. Germline V CDR1 and CDR2: MDHEN, SYDVKM. Here the CDR3 reads CASRNSFSNQPQHF. The CDR3, as DNA: TGTGCCAGCAGAAACAGTTTTAGCAATCAGCCCCAGCATTTT. The full variable domain, with the rest looked up from reference TRBV28 and TRBJ1-5, is DVKVTQSSRYLVKRTGEKVFLECVQDMDHENMFWYRQDPGLGLRLIYFSYDVKMKEKGDIPEGYSVSREKKERFSLILESASTNQTSMYLCASRNSFSNQPQHFGDGTRLSIL.

The CDR3: CSAKGPPLSSGELFF. The CDR3 region has the DNA TGCAGTGCTAAGGGACCGCCCCTCTCGTCCGGGGAGCTGTTTTTT. This sequence joins TRBV20-1 and TRBJ2-2; D tentatively fits TRBD1 or TRBD2 (5 bases each). Germline loops: CDR1 DFQATT, CDR2 SNEGSKA (reference sequence). The CDR3 runs 15 residues. V shed 4 bases and J shed 6 bases, with 18 bases lying between them.

The count of this clonotype is one. The junction differs from germline at one of its ends, possibly a read error. For the CDR3, the DNA is TGTGTCAGCAGCTTACAGGGTTCGGGGGTCAATGGCTACACCTTC. This sequence encodes CVSSLQGSGVNGYTF. This chain uses TRBV7-9 with TRBJ1-2; TRBD1 is a possible D gene (6 bases). Germline values: CDR1 SEHNR, CDR2 FQNEAQ (reference sequence). The CDR3 sequence is 15 residues long.

The chain links TRBV28 to TRBJ2-1; 11 bases match TRBD1. CDR1 and CDR2 from the germline V gene are MDHEN and SYDVKM. This CDR3 is built from 15 residues. With V trimmed by 5 bases and J by 7 bases, 7 bases remained unmatched. The CDR3: CASSPRTGGENEQFF. Here the CDR3 DNA reads TGTGCCAGCAGTCCAAGGACAGGGGGCGAGAATGAGCAGTTCTTC.

V is TRBV28 and J is TRBJ2-1; D is tentatively TRBD1 or TRBD2 (5 bases each). The CDR3 has 14 amino acids. From germline, CDR1 is MDHEN and CDR2 SYDVKM. V lost 7 bases to trimming and J lost 6 bases, with 16 bases between them. The CDR3 DNA reads as TGTGCCAGCATGGTCTTAACCGGGGCCAATGAGCAGTTCTTC. This gives the protein CASMVLTGANEQFF.

There are a few counts of this clonotype. The rearrangement uses TRBV2 and TRBJ2-5; no definite D call. The CDR3 is 11 residues long. The germline CDR1 and CDR2 sequences are SNHLY and FYNNEI. Trimming left V 7 bases short and J 3 bases short, with 6 bases between. The CDR3 DNA reads TGTGCCAGCACGAACGAAGAGACCCAGTACTTC. Protein: CASTNEETQYF.